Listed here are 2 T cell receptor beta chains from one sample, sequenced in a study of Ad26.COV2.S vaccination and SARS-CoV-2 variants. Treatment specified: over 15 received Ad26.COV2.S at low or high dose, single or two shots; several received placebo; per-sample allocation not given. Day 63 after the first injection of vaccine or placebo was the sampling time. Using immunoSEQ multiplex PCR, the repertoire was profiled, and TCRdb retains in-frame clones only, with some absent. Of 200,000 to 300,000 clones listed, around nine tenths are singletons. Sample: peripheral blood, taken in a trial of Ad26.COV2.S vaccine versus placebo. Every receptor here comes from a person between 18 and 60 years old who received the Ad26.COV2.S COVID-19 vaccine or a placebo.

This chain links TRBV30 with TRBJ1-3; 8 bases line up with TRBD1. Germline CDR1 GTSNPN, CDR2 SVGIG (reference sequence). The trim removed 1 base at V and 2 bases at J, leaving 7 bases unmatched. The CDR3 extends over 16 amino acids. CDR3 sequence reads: CAWSGGTGKTGNTIYF. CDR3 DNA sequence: TGTGCCTGGAGTGGGGGGACAGGAAAAACTGGAAACACCATATATTTT.

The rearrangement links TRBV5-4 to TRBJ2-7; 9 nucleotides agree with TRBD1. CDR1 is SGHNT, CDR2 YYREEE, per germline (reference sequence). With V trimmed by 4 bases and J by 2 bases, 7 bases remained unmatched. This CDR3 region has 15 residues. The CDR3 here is CASSPSWDRAYEQYF. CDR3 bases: TGTGCCAGCAGCCCTTCATGGGACAGGGCCTACGAGCAGTACTTC.